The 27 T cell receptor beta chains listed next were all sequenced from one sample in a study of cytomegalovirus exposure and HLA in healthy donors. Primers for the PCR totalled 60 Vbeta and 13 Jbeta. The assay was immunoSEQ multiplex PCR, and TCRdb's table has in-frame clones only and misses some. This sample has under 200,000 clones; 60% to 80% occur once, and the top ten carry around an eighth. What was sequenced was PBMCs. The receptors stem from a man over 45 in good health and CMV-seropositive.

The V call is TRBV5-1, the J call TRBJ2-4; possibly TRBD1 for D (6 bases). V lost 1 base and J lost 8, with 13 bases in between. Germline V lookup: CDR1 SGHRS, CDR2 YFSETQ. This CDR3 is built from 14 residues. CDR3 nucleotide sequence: TGCGCCAGCAGCTTGAAGGGACAAAAAGACATTCAGTACTTC. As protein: CASSLKGQKDIQYF.

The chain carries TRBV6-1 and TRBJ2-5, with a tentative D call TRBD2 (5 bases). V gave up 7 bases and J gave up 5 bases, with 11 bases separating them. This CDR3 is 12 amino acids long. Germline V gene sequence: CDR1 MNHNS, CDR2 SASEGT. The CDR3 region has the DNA TGTGCCAGCATGGAACGCGGGGAGACCCAGTACTTC. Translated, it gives CASMERGETQYF.

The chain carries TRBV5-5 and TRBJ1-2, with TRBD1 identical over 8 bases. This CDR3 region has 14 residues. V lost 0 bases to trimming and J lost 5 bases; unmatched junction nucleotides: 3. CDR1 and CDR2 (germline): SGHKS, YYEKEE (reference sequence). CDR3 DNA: TGTGCCAGCAGCTTGGGGACAGGGATATATGGCTACACCTTC. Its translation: CASSLGTGIYGYTF.

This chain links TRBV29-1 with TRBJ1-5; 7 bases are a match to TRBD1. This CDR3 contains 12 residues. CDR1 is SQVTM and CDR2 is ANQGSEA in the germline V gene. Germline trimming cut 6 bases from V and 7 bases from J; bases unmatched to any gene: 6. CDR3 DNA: TGCAGCGTGGGGCAGGGGGACCAGCCCCAGCATTTT. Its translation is CSVGQGDQPQHF.

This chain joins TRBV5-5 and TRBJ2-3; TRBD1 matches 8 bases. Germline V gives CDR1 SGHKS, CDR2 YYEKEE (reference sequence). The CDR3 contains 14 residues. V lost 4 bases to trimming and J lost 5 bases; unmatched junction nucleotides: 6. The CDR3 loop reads CASSRDRGKDTQYF. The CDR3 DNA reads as TGTGCCAGCAGCAGAGACAGGGGAAAAGATACGCAGTATTTT.

The CDR3 bases are TGCAGCGTTGGGGACAGGACGTATGGCTACACCTTC. Residues: CSVGDRTYGYTF. V usage is TRBV29-1 and J usage is TRBJ1-2; 8 bases line up with TRBD1. V trimming: 4 bases; J trimming: 5 bases; junction bases outside the gene matches: 3. The V gene's germline CDR1 is SQVTM and CDR2 ANQGSEA. CDR3 length equals 12 residues.

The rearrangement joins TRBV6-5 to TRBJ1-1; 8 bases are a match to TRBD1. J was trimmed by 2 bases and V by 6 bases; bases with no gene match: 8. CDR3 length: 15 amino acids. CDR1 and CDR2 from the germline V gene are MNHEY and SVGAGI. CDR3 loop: CASRPDRGLNTEAFF. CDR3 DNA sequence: TGTGCCAGCAGGCCTGACAGGGGTTTAAACACTGAAGCTTTCTTT.

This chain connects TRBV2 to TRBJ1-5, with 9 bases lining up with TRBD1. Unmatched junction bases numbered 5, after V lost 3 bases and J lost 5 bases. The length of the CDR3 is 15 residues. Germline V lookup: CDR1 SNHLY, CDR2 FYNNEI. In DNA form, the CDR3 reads TGTGCCAGCAGTGACACAGGGGGCGCTTATCAGCCCCAGCATTTT. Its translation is CASSDTGGAYQPQHF.

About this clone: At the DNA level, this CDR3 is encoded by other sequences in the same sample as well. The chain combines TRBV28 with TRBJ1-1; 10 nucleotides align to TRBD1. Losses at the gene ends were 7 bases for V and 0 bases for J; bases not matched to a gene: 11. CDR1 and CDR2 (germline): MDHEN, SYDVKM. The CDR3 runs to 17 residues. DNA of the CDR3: TGTGCCAGCAATATGAGGACAGGGGGAGTTTTGAACACTGAAGCTTTCTTT. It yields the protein CASNMRTGGVLNTEAFF.

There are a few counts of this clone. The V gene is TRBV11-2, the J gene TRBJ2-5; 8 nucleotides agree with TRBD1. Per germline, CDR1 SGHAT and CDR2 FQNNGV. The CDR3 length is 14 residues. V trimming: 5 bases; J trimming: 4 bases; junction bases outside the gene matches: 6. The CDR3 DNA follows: TGTGCCAGCAGCATGAACAGGGGGTCAGAGACCCAGTACTTC. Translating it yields CASSMNRGSETQYF.

The CDR3 is CASSFHRDRVRRGGEYHEQYV. The CDR3 region has the DNA TGTGCCAGCAGCTTCCACCGGGACAGGGTCCGACGGGGAGGTGAGTACCACGAGCAGTACGTC. The chain has TRBV12-1 and TRBJ2-7; the table's TRBD1 call for D was not verified on the DNA. TRBV12-1 is labeled a pseudogene. This CDR3 is built from 21 residues.

CDR3 sequence (DNA): TGTGCCAGCAGCTTGGTAGTCATCCAAGAGACCCAGTACTTC. It encodes CASSLVVIQETQYF. The J gene is TRBJ2-5, the V gene TRBV5-5, with D uncertain. V was shortened by 0 bases and J by 1 base, with 7 bases between the two germline ends. Germline V lookup: CDR1 SGHKS, CDR2 YYEKEE (reference sequence). The CDR3 length is 14 residues.

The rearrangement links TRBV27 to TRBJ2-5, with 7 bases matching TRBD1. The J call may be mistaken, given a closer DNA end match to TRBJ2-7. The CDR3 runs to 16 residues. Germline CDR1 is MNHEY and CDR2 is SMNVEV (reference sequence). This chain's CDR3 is CASSSFGSGGWYEQYF. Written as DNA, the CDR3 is TGTGCCAGCAGTTCATTCGGATCAGGGGGTTGGTACGAGCAGTACTTC.

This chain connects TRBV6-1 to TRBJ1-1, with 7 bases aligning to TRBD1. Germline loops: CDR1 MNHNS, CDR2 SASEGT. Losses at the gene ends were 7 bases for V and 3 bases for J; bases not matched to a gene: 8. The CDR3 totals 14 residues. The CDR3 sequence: CASIGAGGDTEAFF. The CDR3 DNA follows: TGTGCCAGCATCGGGGCAGGGGGAGACACTGAAGCTTTCTTT.

This CDR3 is CASSTGQAVDTQYF. The CDR3 region has the DNA TGTGCCAGCAGCACCGGACAGGCGGTAGATACGCAGTATTTT. This chain joins TRBV6-1 and TRBJ2-3; 7 nucleotides align to TRBD1. Germline V gene data show CDR1 as MNHNS and CDR2 as SASEGT. Losses at the gene ends were 6 bases for V and 5 bases for J; bases not matched to a gene: 8. This CDR3 is 14 amino acids long.

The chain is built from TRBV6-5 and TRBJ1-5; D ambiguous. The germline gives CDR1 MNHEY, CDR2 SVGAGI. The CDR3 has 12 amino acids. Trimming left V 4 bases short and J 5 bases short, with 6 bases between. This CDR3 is CASSSLDQPQHF. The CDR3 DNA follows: TGTGCCAGCAGTTCCTTAGATCAGCCCCAGCATTTT.

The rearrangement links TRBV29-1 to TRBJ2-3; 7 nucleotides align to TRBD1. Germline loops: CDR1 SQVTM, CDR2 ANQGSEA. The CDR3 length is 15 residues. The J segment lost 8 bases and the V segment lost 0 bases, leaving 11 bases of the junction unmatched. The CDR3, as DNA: TGCAGCGTTGAAGATCAAAAGACAGGGTTTGGTACGCAGTATTTT. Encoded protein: CSVEDQKTGFGTQYF.

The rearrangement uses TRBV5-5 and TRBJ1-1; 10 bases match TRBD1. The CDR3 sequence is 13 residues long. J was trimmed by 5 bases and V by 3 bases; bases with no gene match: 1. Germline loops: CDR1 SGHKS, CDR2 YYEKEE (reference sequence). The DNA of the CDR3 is TGTGCCAGCAGCTGGGACAGGGGTACTGAAGCTTTCTTT. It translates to CASSWDRGTEAFF.

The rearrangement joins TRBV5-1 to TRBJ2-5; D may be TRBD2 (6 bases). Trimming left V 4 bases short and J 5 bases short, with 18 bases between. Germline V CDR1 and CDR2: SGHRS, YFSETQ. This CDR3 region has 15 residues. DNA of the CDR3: TGCGCCAGCAGCCCGGGGCCTGGGGGGTCGGAGACCCAGTACTTC. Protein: CASSPGPGGSETQYF.

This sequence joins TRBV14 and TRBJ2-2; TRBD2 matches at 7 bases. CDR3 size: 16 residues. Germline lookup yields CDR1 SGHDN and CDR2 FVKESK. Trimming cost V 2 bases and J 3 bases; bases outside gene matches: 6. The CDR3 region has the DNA TGTGCCAGCAGCCAACGGACTAGTTTGGACACCGGGGAGCTGTTTTTT. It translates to CASSQRTSLDTGELFF.

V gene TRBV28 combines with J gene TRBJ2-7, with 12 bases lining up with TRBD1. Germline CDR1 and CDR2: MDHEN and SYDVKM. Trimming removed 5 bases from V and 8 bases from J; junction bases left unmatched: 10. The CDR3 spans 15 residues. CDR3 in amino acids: CASSKTGTGGLKQYF. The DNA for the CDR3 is TGTGCCAGCAGTAAAACCGGGACAGGGGGCCTCAAGCAGTACTTC.

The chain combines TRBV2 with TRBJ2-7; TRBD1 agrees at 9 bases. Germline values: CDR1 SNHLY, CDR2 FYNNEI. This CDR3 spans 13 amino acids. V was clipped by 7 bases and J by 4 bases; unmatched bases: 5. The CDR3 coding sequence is TGTGCCAGCAAATACAGGGGGCTTTACGAGCAGTACTTC. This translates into CASKYRGLYEQYF.

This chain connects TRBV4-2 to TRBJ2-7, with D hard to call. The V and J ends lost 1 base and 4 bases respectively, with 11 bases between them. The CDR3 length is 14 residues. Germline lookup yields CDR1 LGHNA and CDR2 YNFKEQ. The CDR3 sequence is CASSQVAGLYEQYF. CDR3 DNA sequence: TGTGCCAGCAGCCAAGTAGCCGGGTTATACGAGCAGTACTTC.

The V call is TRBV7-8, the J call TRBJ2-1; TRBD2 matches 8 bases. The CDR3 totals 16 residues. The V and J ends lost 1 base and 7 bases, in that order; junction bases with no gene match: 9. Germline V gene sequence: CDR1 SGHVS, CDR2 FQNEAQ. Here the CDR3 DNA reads TGTGCCAGCAGCTTAGGTTTCGGGGGGGTCTCGAATGAGCAGTTCTTC. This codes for CASSLGFGGVSNEQFF.

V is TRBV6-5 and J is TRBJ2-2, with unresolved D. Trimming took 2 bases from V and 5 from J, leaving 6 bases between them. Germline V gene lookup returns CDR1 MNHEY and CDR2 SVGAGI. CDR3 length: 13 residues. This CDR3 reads CASSYVGTGELFF. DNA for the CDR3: TGTGCCAGCAGTTACGTCGGGACCGGGGAGCTGTTTTTT.

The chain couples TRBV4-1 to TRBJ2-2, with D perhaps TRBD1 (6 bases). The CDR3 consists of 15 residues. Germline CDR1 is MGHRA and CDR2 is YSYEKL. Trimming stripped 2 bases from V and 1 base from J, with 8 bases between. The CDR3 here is CASSQSQGNTGELFF. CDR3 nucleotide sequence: TGCGCCAGCAGCCAATCACAGGGGAACACCGGGGAGCTGTTTTTT.

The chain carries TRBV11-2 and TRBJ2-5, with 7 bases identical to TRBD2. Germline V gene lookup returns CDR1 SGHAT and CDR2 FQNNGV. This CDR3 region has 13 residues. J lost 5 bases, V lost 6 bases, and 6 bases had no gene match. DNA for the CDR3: TGTGCCAGCAGACTACTAGCGAAGGAGACCCAGTACTTC. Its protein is CASRLLAKETQYF.